The clone carrying this T cell receptor beta chain was counted only a few times. The data stem from a study of T cells after posttransplantation cyclophosphamide. The protocol was immunoSEQ multiplex PCR, while the TCRdb copy is restricted to in-frame clones and leaves out a portion. The sample holds over 25,000 clones, and no clone turns up only once. The sample consisted of PBMCs. This sequence originates from a woman aged 25 to 39 in good health and a related stem cell transplant donor.

The CDR3 DNA follows: TGTGCCAGCGCCCGGGACAGGCAAGAGACCCAGTACTTC. Encoded protein: CASARDRQETQYF. The rearrangement uses TRBV6-4 and TRBJ2-5; 8 bases are a match to TRBD1. V dropped 8 bases and J dropped 2; count of bases not matched to a gene: 4. This CDR3 is 13 amino acids long. Germline assignment: CDR1 MRHNA and CDR2 SNTAGT.